This TCR beta chain was found in a study of cytomegalovirus exposure and HLA in healthy donors. At the level of the study: Of the donors genotyped, 398 in all, about 82% fell in the Caucasian-associated ancestry cluster. Study outcomes and limitations: The authors later linked a missense DCLRE1C variant to TCR beta V- and J-gene trimming.

As for this clone: The antigen remains unidentified.

The germline gives CDR1 LNHDA, CDR2 SQIVND (reference sequence). CDR3 size: 13 residues. V dropped 4 bases and J dropped 4 bases, with 10 bases sitting between them. A multiplex PCR was run with 60 Vbeta primers and 13 Jbeta primers. The repertoire was sequenced with immunoSEQ multiplex PCR; TCRdb's copy has only in-frame clones and lacks some. The sample has approximately 92,000 clones, roughly 63% seen once; the top ten hold approximately 2.7%. The source material was PBMCs. The receptor's source is a man in his fifties in good health and CMV-seronegative. The chain couples TRBV19 to TRBJ2-5; D is possibly TRBD2 (5 bases). The DNA of the CDR3 is TGTGCCAGTAGTAATCCGGGAAGAGAGACCCAGTACTTC. Its translation: CASSNPGRETQYF.